The source of this T cell receptor (beta chain) is a study of blood T cell repertoires in COVID-19. Background on the study: Italy, Spain and the United States were the sources of the convalescent and acute COVID-19 samples. Sources were T cells, B-cell-depleted T cells, or PBMCs; the material itself was cDNA or gDNA.

As processed by the authors: Amplification of reference gene primers provided the estimated nucleated cell counts. TCRdb's table, derived via immunoSEQ multiplex PCR, lists solely in-frame clones and lacks some. For V, J and clone size, that table is used; D and trimming come from the DNA. The sample has roughly 54,000 clones, more than 85% seen once; the top ten hold approximately 4.1%. Germline CDR1 is GTSNPN and CDR2 is SVGIG (reference sequence). This CDR3 region has 15 residues. The trim removed 1 base at V and 9 bases at J, leaving 9 bases unmatched. Sequencing was done on a sample of peripheral blood. J is TRBJ2-1 and V is TRBV30; 10 bases are a match to TRBD2. The TCR originated in a man aged 45-65 years with acute or convalescent COVID-19. CDR3 sequence reads: CAWSDLAGVKGEQFF. The CDR3 nucleotides read TGTGCCTGGAGTGACCTAGCGGGAGTTAAGGGTGAGCAGTTCTTC.